The 32 T cell receptor beta chains presented below share a single source sample, sequenced in a study of blood T cell repertoires in COVID-19. The protocol was immunoSEQ multiplex PCR, while the TCRdb copy is restricted to in-frame clones and leaves out a portion. The profile shows 350,000 to 500,000 clones, nearly 90% of them singletons. Sequenced: PBMCs or T cells enriched from blood (not recorded which). These receptor sequences come from a young woman who had been exposed to COVID-19.

The rearrangement links TRBV28 to TRBJ2-7, with 9 bases aligning to TRBD1. The CDR3 sequence is 14 residues long. J lost 3 bases, V lost 6 bases, and 6 bases had no gene match. Germline V gene data show CDR1 as MDHEN and CDR2 as SYDVKM. CDR3 in amino acids: CASRDRDRVYEQYF. For the CDR3, the DNA is TGTGCCAGCAGGGACCGGGACAGGGTCTACGAGCAGTACTTC.

The chain combines TRBV7-9 with TRBJ2-1, with 14 bases aligning to TRBD2. Germline lookup yields CDR1 SEHNR and CDR2 FQNEAQ (reference sequence). The CDR3 spans 16 residues. The V segment lost 2 bases and the J segment 10 bases; nucleotides outside the gene matches: 7. CDR3 in DNA: TGTGCCAGCAGCTTATCCGGGACTAGCGGGGGTGGCGAGCAGTTCTTC. Amino acids: CASSLSGTSGGGEQFF.

CDR3 in amino acids: CASSPFTGGSDTQYF. CDR3 nucleotide sequence: TGTGCCAGCAGCCCTTTTACGGGGGGCTCAGATACGCAGTATTTT. The gene calls are TRBV7-6 and TRBJ2-3; TRBD2 is a possible D gene (7 bases). This CDR3 comprises 15 residues. CDR1 is SGHVS, CDR2 FNYEAQ, per germline. V was cut by 5 bases and J by 4 bases, with 16 bases left in between.

This chain connects TRBV19 to TRBJ2-2; 10 bases are a match to TRBD2. Trimming at V came to 6 bases and at J to 7 bases, leaving 11 bases not matched to a gene. Germline V lookup: CDR1 LNHDA, CDR2 SQIVND (reference sequence). The CDR3 runs to 16 residues. The CDR3 nucleotides read TGTGCCAGTAGAACCTCCGGGACTAGCGTTTTCGGGGAGCTGTTTTTT. Its protein product is CASRTSGTSVFGELFF.

The V gene is TRBV2, the J gene TRBJ1-6; 7 bases are a match to TRBD1. Trimming cost V 7 bases and J 3 bases; bases outside gene matches: 24. CDR3 length equals 21 residues. In germline, CDR1 is SNHLY, CDR2 FYNNEI. The CDR3 loop is CASTKKGGRVRNPVYNSPLHF. The CDR3, as DNA: TGTGCCAGCACCAAAAAAGGGGGCAGGGTACGAAACCCAGTCTATAATTCACCCCTCCACTTT.

Turning to this clone: The sample holds other DNA sequences that translate to the same CDR3. The chain links TRBV29-1 to TRBJ2-7, with D perhaps TRBD1 (6 bases). V lost 0 bases, J lost 1 base, and 10 bases lay in between. The CDR3 totals 14 residues. The germline gives CDR1 SQVTM, CDR2 ANQGSEA. The CDR3 DNA follows: TGCAGCGTTGAAGATCGGCAGGGGTCCTACGAGCAGTACTTC. It yields the protein CSVEDRQGSYEQYF.

This clone was observed a few times. J is TRBJ2-6 and V is TRBV10-1; a possible D gene is TRBD1 (5 bases). Looked up from germline, CDR1 is WNHNN and CDR2 is SYGVQD (reference sequence). The CDR3 length is 18 residues. Trimming left V 5 bases short and J 0 bases short, with 17 bases between. This chain's CDR3 is CASSRLEQASSGANVLTF. The CDR3 DNA is TGCGCCAGCAGTCGTTTAGAACAGGCGAGCTCTGGGGCCAACGTCCTGACTTTC.

V and J are TRBV7-2 and TRBJ2-1, with 8 bases lining up with TRBD2. This CDR3 region has 16 residues. The germline CDR1 and CDR2 sequences are SGHTA and FQGNSA. After removal of 5 bases from V and 6 bases from J, the junction contained 12 bases not matched to a gene. CDR3 nucleotide sequence: TGTGCCAGCAGCGTCGAAGCGGGAGAGGGGGGCAATGAGCAGTTCTTC. As protein: CASSVEAGEGGNEQFF.

The gene calls are TRBV28 and TRBJ2-1; D might be TRBD2 (5 bases). V was cut by 4 bases and J by 4 bases, with 11 bases left in between. Germline V CDR1 and CDR2: MDHEN, SYDVKM. CDR3 size: 14 residues. CDR3 DNA: TGTGCCAGCAGTTCTGAAGCGGTTTACAATGAGCAGTTCTTC. Translation gives CASSSEAVYNEQFF.

J is TRBJ2-7 and V is TRBV5-1; D possibly corresponds to TRBD1 (6 bases). The CDR3 totals 14 residues. Per the germline V gene, CDR1 is SGHRS and CDR2 is YFSETQ. Trimming stripped 4 bases from V and 0 bases from J, with 11 bases between. CDR3 in amino acids: CASSPDRSSYEQYF. The DNA of the CDR3 is TGCGCCAGCAGCCCCGACAGGAGCTCCTACGAGCAGTACTTC.

The rearrangement joins TRBV19 to TRBJ2-7; 9 bases are a match to TRBD1. The trim removed 5 bases at V and 0 bases at J, leaving 5 bases unmatched. Germline CDR1 LNHDA, CDR2 SQIVND (reference sequence). CDR3 length equals 15 residues. The chain's CDR3 is CASSAGTGISYEQYF. In nucleotides, the CDR3 is TGTGCCAGTAGTGCGGGGACAGGGATCTCCTACGAGCAGTACTTC.

The chain recombines TRBV18 with TRBJ2-1; TRBD2 agrees at 7 bases. This CDR3 is built from 14 residues. Trimming removed 3 bases from V and 7 bases from J; junction bases left unmatched: 6. Germline CDR1 reads KGHSH; CDR2 reads LQKENI. CDR3 region: CASSPGGSANEQFF. The CDR3 nucleotides read TGTGCCAGCTCACCGGGCGGGAGTGCGAATGAGCAGTTCTTC.

This clone occurred once. V and J are TRBV18 and TRBJ1-2; D remains unclear. V lost 0 bases to trimming and J lost 8 bases, with 13 bases between them. CDR3 length: 14 amino acids. The germline V gene has CDR1 KGHSH and CDR2 LQKENI. The CDR3 loop reads CASSPPHQTEGYTF. DNA of the CDR3: TGTGCCAGCTCACCACCGCATCAGACTGAGGGCTACACCTTC.

The rearrangement links TRBV5-1 to TRBJ2-1; tentative D call: TRBD2 (6 bases). The CDR3 is made up of 11 amino acids. Trimming stripped 4 bases from V and 7 bases from J, with 6 bases between. The germline CDR1 and CDR2 sequences are SGHRS and YFSETQ. Written as DNA, the CDR3 is TGCGCCAGCAGCCGGGAGAATGAGCAGTTCTTC. This encodes CASSRENEQFF.

V gene TRBV29-1 combines with J gene TRBJ1-1; unclear D gene. V was trimmed by 6 bases and J by 4 bases, leaving 18 bases between them. CDR3 length: 14 residues. The V gene's germline CDR1 is SQVTM and CDR2 ANQGSEA. The CDR3 bases are TGCAGCGTGGGAGGGTACCCTGTTGGCACTGAAGCTTTCTTT. It codes for CSVGGYPVGTEAFF.

V and J are TRBV5-1 and TRBJ2-3; weak D call: TRBD2 (6 bases). Germline assignment: CDR1 SGHRS and CDR2 YFSETQ. Trimming removed 6 bases from V and 2 bases from J, with 16 bases in between. This CDR3 has 15 amino acids. The CDR3 DNA sequence: TGCGCCAGCACCCGTTCGGGAGCTATCACAGATACGCAGTATTTT. It is translated as CASTRSGAITDTQYF.

Note on this clone: The sample holds other DNA sequences that translate to the same CDR3. The V gene is TRBV27, the J gene TRBJ2-1, with D unclear. Germline CDR1 and CDR2: MNHEY and SMNVEV (reference sequence). The CDR3 is made up of 11 amino acids. Deletions cut 6 bases from V and 4 bases from J, with 4 bases between. CDR3 nucleotides: TGTGCCAGCAGCCAGTACAATGAGCAGTTCTTC. This sequence encodes CASSQYNEQFF.

The chain has TRBV4-1 and TRBJ2-1; 12 bases align to TRBD1. Germline V lookup: CDR1 MGHRA, CDR2 YSYEKL. J lost 7 bases, V lost 3 bases, and 4 bases had no gene match. CDR3 length: 15 residues. CDR3 in DNA: TGCGCCAGCAGCCACCCGGGACAGGGGGCTAATGAGCAGTTCTTC. It is translated as CASSHPGQGANEQFF.

The V call is TRBV12-3 or TRBV12-4, the J call TRBJ1-2; D unresolved. The CDR3 totals 12 residues. Trimming pared 3 bases from V and 6 bases from J, leaving 8 bases between. The CDR3 sequence is CASSFSLHGYTF. The CDR3 DNA follows: TGTGCCAGCAGTTTTTCCCTTCATGGCTACACCTTC.

The chain joins TRBV2 to TRBJ2-2, with D possibly TRBD1 on 5 matching bases. The CDR3 sequence is 15 residues long. CDR1 is SNHLY and CDR2 is FYNNEI in the germline V gene. With 0 bases removed from V and 4 bases from J, the gap between germline ends came to 9 bases. Written as DNA, the CDR3 is TGTGCCAGCAGTGAAGCAGGGGATATCACCGGGGAGCTGTTTTTT. Protein: CASSEAGDITGELFF.

The chain has TRBV7-9 and TRBJ2-3; 15 nucleotides agree with TRBD2. V gave up 5 bases and J gave up 4 bases; unmatched junction bases: 7. CDR1 and CDR2 (germline): SEHNR, FQNEAQ (reference sequence). The CDR3 is 17 amino acids. In DNA form, the CDR3 reads TGTGCCAGCAGCCGGACTAGCGGGGGGGCCGAGGCAGATACGCAGTATTTT. Protein sequence: CASSRTSGGAEADTQYF.

This chain links TRBV25-1 with TRBJ1-2; D possibly corresponds to TRBD1 (5 bases). Germline CDR1 is MGHDK and CDR2 is SYGVNS. V shed 1 base and J shed 8 bases, with 17 bases lying between them. The CDR3 sequence is 15 residues long. For the CDR3, the DNA is TGTGCCAGCAGTGAATGGCCAGGGTTTTACTGGGGCTACACCTTC. Its protein product is CASSEWPGFYWGYTF.

The chain carries TRBV21-1 and TRBJ1-1; the D call TRBD1 from the table was never checked on the DNA. TRBV21-1 is described as a pseudogene. CDR3 size: 12 residues. CDR3 sequence reads: CASSRSGPEAFF. CDR3 sequence (DNA): TGTGCCAGCAGCAGGTCAGGGCCTGAAGCTTTCTTT.

The V gene is TRBV11-2, the J gene TRBJ2-7; D not certain. The CDR3 has 17 residues. V was pared by 0 bases and J by 4 bases, with 19 bases between. The germline gives CDR1 SGHAT, CDR2 FQNNGV. CDR3 coding DNA: TGTGCCAGCAGCTTAGAGTCCCAGGTTGAAGCTCCGTACGAGCAGTACTTC. It is translated as CASSLESQVEAPYEQYF.

The rearrangement links TRBV12-3 or TRBV12-4 to TRBJ1-2; TRBD1 might be the D (6 bases). The CDR3 covers 13 residues. Trimming stripped 5 bases from V and 1 base from J, with 8 bases between. CDR3 amino acids: CASSRTVNYGYTF. For the CDR3, the DNA is TGTGCCAGCAGTAGGACAGTTAACTATGGCTACACCTTC.

V usage is TRBV6-6 and J usage is TRBJ2-3; the match to TRBD2 covers 10 bases. J lost 1 base, V lost 5 bases, and 12 bases had no gene match. This CDR3 spans 18 amino acids. The germline V gene has CDR1 MNHNY and CDR2 SVGAGI (reference sequence). The CDR3 reads CASSPSGGAVHRTDTQYF. CDR3 in DNA: TGTGCCAGCAGTCCCAGCGGGGGGGCCGTTCACCGCACAGATACGCAGTATTTT.

This chain joins TRBV7-6 and TRBJ2-7, with 9 bases matching TRBD1. With 5 bases clipped from V and 3 bases from J, the junction kept 2 bases outside the gene matches. The germline CDR1 and CDR2 sequences are SGHVS and FNYEAQ. The CDR3 totals 13 residues. The CDR3 protein is CASSRTGDYEQYF. The CDR3 coding sequence is TGTGCCAGCAGCAGGACAGGGGACTACGAGCAGTACTTC.

The rearrangement uses TRBV4-2 and TRBJ2-1; 13 bases are a match to TRBD2. V gave up 5 bases and J gave up 7 bases; unmatched junction bases: 5. CDR1 is LGHNA, CDR2 YNFKEQ, per germline. The CDR3 has 15 residues. CDR3 sequence (DNA): TGTGCCAGCAGCTCCCGGACTAGCGGGAGTAATGAGCAGTTCTTC. Amino acid sequence: CASSSRTSGSNEQFF.

In DNA, the CDR3 is TGTGCCAACCATGAGGAGGGATCCCTCTCCTACGAGCAGTACTTC. It encodes CANHEEGSLSYEQYF. The genes are TRBV27 and TRBJ2-7; D possibly corresponds to TRBD2 (6 bases). There are 15 residues in the CDR3. From germline, CDR1 is MNHEY and CDR2 SMNVEV (reference sequence). V dropped 10 bases and J dropped 0 bases, with 19 bases sitting between them.

The chain has TRBV5-6 and TRBJ2-1; 8 nucleotides match TRBD2. Germline V gives CDR1 SGHDT, CDR2 YYEEEE. Unmatched junction bases numbered 11, after V lost 4 bases and J lost 2 bases. The CDR3 consists of 17 residues. CDR3 loop: CASSAGGRGGPYNEQFF. The DNA of the CDR3 is TGTGCCAGCAGCGCGGGAGGCCGGGGGGGCCCCTACAATGAGCAGTTCTTC.

The chain employs TRBV4-3 and TRBJ2-1; 12 bases line up with TRBD2. From germline, CDR1 is LGHNA and CDR2 YSLEER. This CDR3 region has 18 residues. Trimming took 4 bases from V and 6 from J; bases not matched to a gene: 13. CDR3 nucleotide sequence: TGCGCCAGCAGCCCTAGCGGGGGGGCCTCCATCCTCGGCAATGAGCAGTTCTTC. Translating it yields CASSPSGGASILGNEQFF.

This sequence joins TRBV28 and TRBJ1-4, with 9 bases fitting TRBD1. Germline V gene lookup returns CDR1 MDHEN and CDR2 SYDVKM. The CDR3 is 17 residues long. J gave up 3 bases and V 6 bases, and 11 bases lay outside the gene matches. The CDR3 sequence: CASSSLTGTGPNEKLFF. The CDR3 nucleotides read TGTGCCAGCAGCAGTCTTACCGGGACAGGGCCTAATGAAAAACTGTTTTTT.